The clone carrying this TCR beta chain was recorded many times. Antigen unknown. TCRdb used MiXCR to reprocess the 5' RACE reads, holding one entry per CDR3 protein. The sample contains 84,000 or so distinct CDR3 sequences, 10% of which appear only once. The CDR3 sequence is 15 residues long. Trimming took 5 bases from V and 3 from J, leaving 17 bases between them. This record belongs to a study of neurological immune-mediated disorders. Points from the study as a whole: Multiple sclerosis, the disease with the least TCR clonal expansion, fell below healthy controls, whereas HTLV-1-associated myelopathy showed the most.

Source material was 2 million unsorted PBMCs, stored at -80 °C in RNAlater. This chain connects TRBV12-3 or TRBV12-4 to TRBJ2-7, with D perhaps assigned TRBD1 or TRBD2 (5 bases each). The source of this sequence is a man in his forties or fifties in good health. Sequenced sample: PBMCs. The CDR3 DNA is TGTGCCAGCAGTCCTCTGAGGGGCGAAGACTACGAGCAGTACTTC. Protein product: CASSPLRGEDYEQYF.